Below are 20 T cell receptor beta chains sequenced from a single sample in a study of cytomegalovirus exposure and HLA in healthy donors. PCR primers comprised 60 Vbeta and 13 Jbeta primers. The assay was immunoSEQ multiplex PCR, and TCRdb's table has in-frame clones only and misses some. The data contain 90,000 to 150,000 clones, 60% to 85% of them singletons. Sequenced sample: PBMCs. The receptor source for this set is a female donor in good health and CMV-seronegative.

The chain uses TRBV2 and TRBJ1-6; D is possibly TRBD1 (5 bases). Germline values: CDR1 SNHLY, CDR2 FYNNEI. Trimming pared 7 bases from V and 7 bases from J, leaving 11 bases between. This CDR3 is built from 13 residues. The CDR3 nucleotides are TGTGCCAGCATGGGGCAAGAAAATTCACCCCTCCACTTT. Protein: CASMGQENSPLHF.

V is TRBV7-2 and J is TRBJ2-2, with D hard to call. This CDR3 spans 13 amino acids. Trimming took 5 bases from V and 4 from J, leaving 8 bases between them. The V gene's germline CDR1 is SGHTA and CDR2 FQGNSA. The CDR3 sequence: CASSNRSTGELFF. Here the CDR3 DNA reads TGTGCCAGCAGCAACCGCAGCACCGGGGAGCTGTTTTTT.

The chain employs TRBV4-2 and TRBJ2-5; TRBD2 matches 7 bases. The germline V gene encodes CDR1 LGHNA and CDR2 YNFKEQ. J was trimmed by 5 bases and V by 1 base; bases with no gene match: 7. The CDR3 consists of 15 residues. CDR3 loop: CASSQGGGEGETQYF. The CDR3 DNA reads as TGTGCCAGCAGCCAAGGTGGGGGGGAGGGGGAGACCCAGTACTTC.

This chain links TRBV28 with TRBJ1-5; no reliable D call. The CDR3 sequence is 13 residues long. Germline V lookup: CDR1 MDHEN, CDR2 SYDVKM. Trimming left V 6 bases short and J 5 bases short, with 11 bases between. In DNA, the CDR3 is TGTGCCAGCAGGGAGAGGAGGGATCAGCCCCAGCATTTT. This codes for CASRERRDQPQHF.

The table lists this clone with a few counts. The rearrangement joins TRBV18 to TRBJ1-1; D remains ambiguous. V lost 2 bases and J 3 bases, leaving 10 bases between the germline ends. The germline V gene has CDR1 KGHSH and CDR2 LQKENI. The CDR3 is 14 residues long. Written as DNA, the CDR3 is TGTGCCAGCTCACCAATCGCCGGGGACACTGAAGCTTTCTTT. As protein: CASSPIAGDTEAFF.

Only a few counts were recorded for this clone. The chain combines TRBV4-3 with TRBJ1-2; D ambiguous. Trimming pared 3 bases from V and 6 bases from J, leaving 8 bases between. The CDR3 extends over 12 amino acids. CDR1 LGHNA and CDR2 YSLEER come from the germline V gene. This chain's CDR3 is CASSHSGDGYTF. The DNA for the CDR3 is TGCGCCAGCAGCCACTCAGGCGATGGCTACACCTTC.

This rearrangement joins TRBV4-2 to TRBJ1-2, with D possibly being TRBD1 (6 bases). The CDR3 is made up of 18 amino acids. The V gene's germline CDR1 is LGHNA and CDR2 YNFKEQ. V shed 0 bases and J shed 4 bases, with 21 bases lying between them. CDR3 nucleotide sequence: TGTGCCAGCAGCCAAGAGCGCCTCGGGACATGGGGTCCCTATGGCTACACCTTC. Protein sequence: CASSQERLGTWGPYGYTF.

The J gene is TRBJ2-1, the V gene TRBV14, with D tentatively TRBD1 (6 bases). This CDR3 is built from 13 residues. Germline lookup yields CDR1 SGHDN and CDR2 FVKESK. Between the trimmed V and J ends, which lost 4 bases and 5 bases, there was a span of 9 bases. This chain's CDR3 is CASSLNRDNEQFF. CDR3 sequence (DNA): TGTGCCAGCAGCCTTAACAGGGACAATGAGCAGTTCTTC.

With regard to this clone: One junction end does not reproduce the germline sequence, and a read error may be involved. Within the sample, other DNA sequences also encode this same CDR3. The chain links TRBV11-2 to TRBJ1-1; TRBD1 might be the D (6 bases). The CDR3 has 12 amino acids. Germline-derived CDR1 and CDR2 are SGHAT and FQNNGV. The CDR3 region has the DNA TGCAGTAGCCAGGGACAAAACACTGAAGCTTTCTTT. Protein sequence: CSSQGQNTEAFF. Full variable domain (outside the CDR3, taken from reference TRBV11-2 and TRBJ1-1): EAGVAQSPRYKIIEKRQSVAFWCNPISGHATLYWYQQILGQGPKLLIQFQNNGVVDDSQLPKDRFSAERLKGVDSTLKIQPAKLEDSAVYLCSSQGQNTEAFFGQGTRLTVV.

This clone has only a few counts. The chain recombines TRBV4-3 with TRBJ1-1, with D perhaps TRBD1 (5 bases). Deletions cut 4 bases from V and 1 base from J, with 13 bases between. The CDR3 consists of 15 residues. Germline values: CDR1 LGHNA, CDR2 YSLEER. CDR3 amino acids: CASSPFVGGNTEAFF. The CDR3 coding sequence is TGCGCCAGCAGCCCCTTCGTCGGGGGGAACACTGAAGCTTTCTTT.

This chain uses TRBV6-4 with TRBJ1-6; weak D call: TRBD1 (5 bases). CDR1 is MRHNA and CDR2 is SNTAGT in the germline V gene. The CDR3 consists of 17 residues. Deletions cut 2 bases from V and 7 bases from J, with 18 bases between. CDR3 loop: CASSDQYYDSPNSPLHF. CDR3 sequence (DNA): TGTGCCAGCAGTGACCAATACTACGACAGCCCCAATTCACCCCTCCACTTT.

V gene TRBV10-2 combines with J gene TRBJ2-2; TRBD2 aligns across 8 bases. The CDR3 is 15 amino acids. Trimming at V came to 8 bases and at J to 3 bases, leaving 8 bases not matched to a gene. Germline loops: CDR1 WSHSY, CDR2 SAAADI. CDR3 in amino acids: CASGSGGSYTGELFF. In nucleotides, the CDR3 is TGCGCCAGCGGATCGGGGGGGTCCTACACCGGGGAGCTGTTTTTT.

The genes are TRBV10-3 and TRBJ1-1, with D possibly being TRBD1 (5 bases). CDR1 and CDR2 from the germline V gene are ENHRY and SYGVKD. This CDR3 has 11 residues. Trimming stripped 6 bases from V and 3 bases from J, with 5 bases between. CDR3 coding DNA: TGTGCCATCAGCAGGGACACTGAAGCTTTCTTT. Translation gives CAISRDTEAFF.

The V and J genes are TRBV4-1 and TRBJ2-5; 7 bases fit TRBD1. Near its end, the DNA agrees better with TRBJ2-7, so the J call may be wrong. This CDR3 has 15 amino acids. CDR1 MGHRA and CDR2 YSYEKL come from the germline V gene. The CDR3 DNA is TGCGCCAGCAGCCTGCCCGGGACAGCAATCTACGAGCAGTACTTC. It encodes CASSLPGTAIYEQYF.

V usage is TRBV19 and J usage is TRBJ2-2; D gene unclear. The CDR3 covers 14 residues. V lost 3 bases to trimming and J lost 3 bases, with 8 bases between them. Germline loops: CDR1 LNHDA, CDR2 SQIVND (reference sequence). The DNA for the CDR3 is TGTGCCAGTAGTATCGGAGTGGACACCGGGGAGCTGTTTTTT. Translating gives CASSIGVDTGELFF. The whole variable domain, filled in from reference TRBV19 and TRBJ2-2, reads DGGITQSPKYLFRKEGQNVTLSCEQNLNHDAMYWYRQDPGQGLRLIYYSQIVNDFQKGDIAEGYSVSREKKESFPLTVTSAQKNPTAFYLCASSIGVDTGELFFGEGSRLTVL.

The chain joins TRBV13 to TRBJ2-7, with 9 bases aligning to TRBD2. CDR1 is PRHDT and CDR2 is FYEKMQ in the germline V gene (reference sequence). The CDR3 length is 16 residues. The ends lost 3 bases at V and 2 bases at J; junction bases unmatched: 8. The CDR3 nucleotides are TGTGCCAGCAGCTTCTCGCGGGGGGGCAACCCCTACGAGCAGTACTTC. It encodes CASSFSRGGNPYEQYF.

The chain links TRBV29-1 to TRBJ1-2; 7 bases match TRBD1. The V gene end was trimmed by 4 bases and the J gene end by 8 bases; junction bases not matched to a gene: 4. Germline V lookup: CDR1 SQVTM, CDR2 ANQGSEA. The CDR3 has 11 residues. This CDR3 is CSVGSGGGYTF. The CDR3 DNA reads as TGCAGCGTTGGGTCAGGGGGAGGCTACACCTTC.

As concerns this clone: One end of the junction fails to match germline, which may point to a read error. The chain links TRBV7-9 to TRBJ1-2; 8 nucleotides match TRBD1. Germline assignment: CDR1 SEHNR and CDR2 FQNEAQ (reference sequence). The CDR3 has 13 amino acids. The CDR3 spells CSSSMTGDYGYTF. In DNA form, the CDR3 reads TGTTCCAGCAGCATGACAGGGGACTATGGCTACACCTTC.

This clone was observed a single time. V usage is TRBV30 and J usage is TRBJ2-6, with 7 positions matching TRBD1. Germline lookup yields CDR1 GTSNPN and CDR2 SVGIG (reference sequence). This CDR3 spans 18 amino acids. V lost 5 bases, J lost 0 bases, and 13 bases stayed unmatched. The CDR3 DNA reads as TGTGCCTGGGATAAATCGGGACAGTTTACCTCTGGGGCCAACGTCCTGACTTTC. It yields the protein CAWDKSGQFTSGANVLTF.

This chain uses TRBV6-4 with TRBJ2-4; a weak D match, TRBD1 (5 bases). This CDR3 spans 14 amino acids. V lost 0 bases and J lost 2, with 5 bases in between. Germline assignment: CDR1 MRHNA and CDR2 SNTAGT. This CDR3 is CASSDSGPKNIQYF. The CDR3, as DNA: TGTGCCAGCAGTGACTCGGGGCCCAAAAACATTCAGTACTTC.